A selection of T cell receptor beta chains follows, all from one sample in a study of blood T cell repertoires in COVID-19. Assay: immunoSEQ multiplex PCR; the TCRdb copy retains only in-frame clones and omits some. The sample contains fewer than 300,000 clones, approximately 92% of which appear only once. Source material: PBMCs or T cells enriched from blood (not recorded which). These receptors were collected from a woman aged 30 to 39 who had recovered from COVID-19. Each CDR3 is given with its conserved first and last residue. A D gene is named only where the DNA matches it firmly. Clone size is shown for a subset of rows, as once, few, many or a class of expanded clone.

.,.,TRBV12-3/TRBV12-4,TRBJ2-2,TGTGCCAGCAGCTTAACTAGGACCGGGGAGCTGTTTTTT,CASSLTRTGELFF
.,.,TRBV5-3,TRBJ2-7,TGTGCCAGAAGCCCGGCGGGACGACCCGGCCCCTTCGAGCAGTACTTC,CARSPAGRPGPFEQYF
.,.,TRBV7-9,TRBJ1-1,TGTGCCAGCCTCTCGGGGGGCACTGAAGCTTTCTTT,CASLSGGTEAFF
.,.,TRBV4-3,TRBJ2-3,TGCGCCAGCAGCCAAGGCTCGCTAGCGACAGATACGCAGTATTTT,CASSQGSLATDTQYF
.,few,TRBV3-1/TRBV3-2,TRBJ1-2,TGTGCCAGCAGCCCCAGGACAGTCAATGCGAACTATGGCTACACCTTC,CASSPRTVNANYGYTF
TRBD1,.,TRBV24-1,TRBJ2-7,TGTGCCACCAGTGTCACGACAGGGAACTACGAGCAGTACTTC,CATSVTTGNYEQYF
.,.,TRBV27,TRBJ1-1,TGTGCCAGCAGTTTTCAGGAGGGAACTGAAGCTTTCTTT,CASSFQEGTEAFF
.,.,TRBV30,TRBJ2-7,TGTGCCTGGAGCAGTAGCGACTCCTACGAGCAGTACTTC,CAWSSSDSYEQYF
TRBD1,.,TRBV4-3,TRBJ2-7,TGCGCCAGCAGCCAAGACTGGGACAGTGCAAACTACGAGCAGTACTTC,CASSQDWDSANYEQYF
TRBD1,.,TRBV28,TRBJ1-1,TGTGCCAGCAGTCTCAGGGGGACAGTTAACACTGAAGCTTTCTTT,CASSLRGTVNTEAFF
TRBD2,.,TRBV7-9,TRBJ2-1,TGTGCCAGCAGCTTACTAGCGGGTGGGAGGGATGAGCAGTTCTTC,CASSLLAGGRDEQFF
.,.,TRBV12-3/TRBV12-4,TRBJ2-1,TGTGCCAGCAGTTTACGGGGTGGAAATGAGCAGTTCTTC,CASSLRGGNEQFF
.,.,TRBV28,TRBJ1-2,TGTGCCAGCAGCCCCCACGGGTTTGGCTACACCTTC,CASSPHGFGYTF
.,once,TRBV28,TRBJ2-3,TGTGCCAGCAGTCGAACAGATGACACAGATACGCAGTATTTT,CASSRTDDTDTQYF
.,.,TRBV3-1/TRBV3-2,TRBJ1-5,TGTGCCAGCAGCCAAGTAGCCAGCAATCAGCCCCAGCATTTT,CASSQVASNQPQHF
.,.,TRBV11-2,TRBJ2-2,TGTGCCAGCAGCTTAGATCCCGGGAGTGACACCGGGGAGCTGTTTTTT,CASSLDPGSDTGELFF
.,.,TRBV6-6,TRBJ2-2,TGTGCCAGCAGTCCTGAGGGTCGCACCGGGGAGCTGTTTTTT,CASSPEGRTGELFF
.,.,TRBV7-2,TRBJ2-1,TGTGCCAGCAGCTTAGGGAGACTTCACGGGGTTAATGAGCAGTTCTTC,CASSLGRLHGVNEQFF
.,.,TRBV28,TRBJ1-1,TGTGCCAGCCAGACGGGCAGGGTGGGGATAACTGAAGCTTTCTTT,CASQTGRVGITEAFF
.,.,TRBV18,TRBJ1-1,TGTGCCAGCTCACCCTATTCCGGGTGGACTGAAGCTTTCTTT,CASSPYSGWTEAFF
TRBD1,.,TRBV6-1,TRBJ2-7,TGTGCCAGCAGTGAGGACAGGACCTCTCGAGGTACCTACGAGCAGTACTTC,CASSEDRTSRGTYEQYF
.,.,TRBV7-6,TRBJ2-7,TGTGCCAGCAGCTTATTAGGGGGTTCGGAGCAGTACTTC,CASSLLGGSEQYF
TRBD2,few,TRBV6-1,TRBJ2-1,TGTGCCAGCAGTGGGACTAGCGGGAGGGCCTACAATGAGCAGTTCTTC,CASSGTSGRAYNEQFF
.,.,TRBV4-1,TRBJ1-3,TGCGCCAGCAGCCAAGGAGGGGGATTTGGAAACACCATATATTTT,CASSQGGGFGNTIYF
.,.,TRBV19,TRBJ2-3,TGTGCCAGTAGTACCGGGGGAGCGGCCCCCACAGATACGCAGTATTTT,CASSTGGAAPTDTQYF
.,.,TRBV19,TRBJ2-2,TGTGCCAGTAGTACAACCCTACTTGGCGGAGTAACCGGGGAGCTGTTTTTT,CASSTTLLGGVTGELFF
TRBD1,.,TRBV19,TRBJ2-5,TGTGCCAGTAGTACCACCCCAGCGACAGGGGAGACCCAGTACTTC,CASSTTPATGETQYF
TRBD1,.,TRBV5-8,TRBJ1-1,TGTGCCAGCAGCCCCGGGACAGCGAACACTGAAGCTTTCTTT,CASSPGTANTEAFF
.,.,TRBV28,TRBJ1-3,TGTGCCAGCAGTTTTCCGGGGGTGAACACCATATATTTT,CASSFPGVNTIYF
.,.,TRBV6-1,TRBJ2-7,TGTGCCAGCAGGAATGGAGCAGGGGAGCAGTACTTC,CASRNGAGEQYF
TRBD1,.,TRBV19,TRBJ1-4,TGTGCCAGTAGAGACAGGGGAGGGTATGAAAAACTGTTTTTT,CASRDRGGYEKLFF
TRBD2,.,TRBV27,TRBJ2-3,TGTGCCAGCAGTTTAACCGGGAGGGGCACAGATACGCAGTATTTT,CASSLTGRGTDTQYF
.,.,TRBV7-2,TRBJ2-7,TGTGCCAGCAGCTTAGCGAGAGGGAAGCGCTACGAGCAGTACTTC,CASSLARGKRYEQYF
TRBD2,.,TRBV6-2/TRBV6-3,TRBJ2-1,TGTGCCAGCAGTCTCGTGGTAGCGGGAGAGAATGAGCAGTTCTTC,CASSLVVAGENEQFF
TRBD1,.,TRBV30,TRBJ1-5,TGTGCCTGGAGTACGCAGGGGGCGAGGAATCAGCCCCAGCATTTT,CAWSTQGARNQPQHF
TRBD2,.,TRBV6-2/TRBV6-3,TRBJ2-1,TGTGCCAGCAGTAGAGCGGGAGTTAACTACAATGAGCAGTTCTTC,CASSRAGVNYNEQFF
TRBD2,.,TRBV27,TRBJ2-7,TGTGCCAGCAGTTTAAAAGCGGGAGGGACCTACGAGCAGTACTTC,CASSLKAGGTYEQYF
.,.,TRBV5-6,TRBJ2-7,TGTGCCAGCAGCCGGGAAGGTTACGAGCAGTACTTC,CASSREGYEQYF
.,.,TRBV21-1,TRBJ2-7,TGTGCCAGCAGCAAAGATGGGGGACAGGGGTTCACTAAGTGCGAGGACGAGCAGTACTTC,CASSKDGGQGFTKCEDEQYF
TRBD1,once,TRBV19,TRBJ2-5,TGTGCCAGTAGTACCTCCGGGACAGGCCAAGAGACCCAGTACTTC,CASSTSGTGQETQYF
.,.,TRBV3-1/TRBV3-2,TRBJ1-1,TGTGCCAGCAGCCAAGATTGGCGGGGGCGGGAAGCTTTCTTT,CASSQDWRGREAFF
TRBD2,.,TRBV18,TRBJ2-3,TGTGCCAGCTCACCACCGGGGAGGGCCTCTAGCACAGATACGCAGTATTTT,CASSPPGRASSTDTQYF
TRBD1,.,TRBV5-1,TRBJ2-2,TGCGCCAGCAGCCGGACAGGGATCACCGGGGAGCTGTTTTTT,CASSRTGITGELFF
.,.,TRBV7-2,TRBJ1-2,TGTGCCAGCAGTCAGATGGGGGGGACGGGTGGCTACACCTTC,CASSQMGGTGGYTF
.,.,TRBV29-1,TRBJ2-3,TGCAGCGTTTCCCCACCTTGGACGGAGGTGGCAGATACGCAGTATTTT,CSVSPPWTEVADTQYF